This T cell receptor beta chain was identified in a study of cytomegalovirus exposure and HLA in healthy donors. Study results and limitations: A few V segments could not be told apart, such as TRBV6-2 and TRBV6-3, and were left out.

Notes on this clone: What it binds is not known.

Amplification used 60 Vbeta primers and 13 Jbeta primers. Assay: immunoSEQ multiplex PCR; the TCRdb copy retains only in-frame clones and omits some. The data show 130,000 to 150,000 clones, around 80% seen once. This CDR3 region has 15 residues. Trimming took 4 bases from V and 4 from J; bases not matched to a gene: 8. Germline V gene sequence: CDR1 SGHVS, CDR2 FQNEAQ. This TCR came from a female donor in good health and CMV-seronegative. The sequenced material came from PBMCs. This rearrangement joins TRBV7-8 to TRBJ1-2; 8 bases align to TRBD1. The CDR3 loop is CASSWDRISSYGYTF. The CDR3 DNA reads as TGTGCCAGCAGCTGGGACAGGATAAGCAGCTATGGCTACACCTTC.